This T cell receptor gamma chain was sequenced for a study of γδ T cells in repeated Plasmodium falciparum infection. Study as a whole: Four controlled malaria infections with P. falciparum NF54 spanned about 640 days. Sampling occurred at baseline, pre-infection for selected infections, and 21 days post-infection.

TCRdb reanalysed the multiplex PCR reads with CATT. The sample carries roughly 32,000 gamma-chain clones, over 1.3% recorded once. On this clone itself: The antigen remains undetermined. TCRdb's listed protein matches a much larger clone and diverges from this DNA's translation at residues 5 and 6, likely through a read error; the protein shown comes from the DNA.

Findings of the study overall: Vgamma9/Vdelta2+ T cells showed a stable polyclonal repertoire with shared TCRgamma sequences.

This CDR3 is built from 11 residues. V shed 6 bases, J shed 8 bases, and the junction held 7 bases outside the gene matches. Germline loops: CDR1 GITISATS, CDR2 ISYDGTV (reference sequence). Flow sorting of PBMC yielded separate Vgamma9/Vdelta2+ and Vdelta2-negative gammadelta T cell populations for bulk repertoire analysis. The chain couples TRGV9 to TRGJ1 or TRGJ2. Assignment of the J gene here rests on matching the DNA to germline, because TCRdb gives none. The sequenced sample was gamma-delta T cells from blood. This TCR came from a pool of human donors (malaria-infected and uninfected, not separated). CDR3 DNA: TGTGCCTTGTGGAGCAACCATAAGAAACTCTTT. It yields the protein CALWSNHKKLF.